These 28 T cell receptor beta chains came from one sample sequenced in a study of blood T cell repertoires in COVID-19. Measured with immunoSEQ multiplex PCR; TCRdb has only the in-frame clones, and not every one. The table includes 35,000 to 45,000 clones, approximately 91% detected once. Material for sequencing was peripheral blood. These TCRs come from a man aged 55 to 70 with active COVID-19.

By share, this clone ranks as medium-sized. As DNA, the CDR3 is TGTGCCAGCTCACCTGGCAGGGGGCTCTCTGGCTACACCTTC. As protein: CASSPGRGLSGYTF. This rearrangement joins TRBV18 to TRBJ1-2; the match to TRBD1 covers 8 bases. Trimming took 3 bases from V and 7 from J; bases not matched to a gene: 7. Germline values: CDR1 KGHSH, CDR2 LQKENI. The CDR3 sequence is 14 residues long.

This chain uses TRBV30 with TRBJ2-7, with a tentative D call TRBD2 (6 bases). V was trimmed by 0 bases and J by 7 bases, leaving 16 bases between them. Germline V gene sequence: CDR1 GTSNPN, CDR2 SVGIG (reference sequence). This CDR3 contains 14 residues. The CDR3 DNA sequence: TGTGCCTGGAGTGTACCAAACCCAGCGGGTGAGCAGTACTTC. Its translation is CAWSVPNPAGEQYF.

The CDR3 DNA follows: TGTGCCAGCAGCCTAAAAGTCGAGTCCACCGGGGAGCTGTTTTTT. Amino acids: CASSLKVESTGELFF. The rearrangement links TRBV9 to TRBJ2-2; D is uncertain. Germline CDR1 and CDR2: SGDLS and YYNGEE. The CDR3 extends over 15 amino acids. Deletions cut 4 bases from V and 4 bases from J, with 14 bases between. The complete variable domain, with remaining parts taken from reference TRBV9 and TRBJ2-2, reads DSGVTQTPKHLITATGQRVTLRCSPRSGDLSVYWYQQSLDQGLQFLIQYYNGEERAKGNILERFSAQQFPDLHSELNLSSLELGDSALYFCASSLKVESTGELFFGEGSRLTVL.

This clone was found once. The chain carries TRBV28 and TRBJ2-1; maybe TRBD2 (5 bases). Germline lookup yields CDR1 MDHEN and CDR2 SYDVKM. Trimming removed 5 bases at V and 3 bases at J, with 11 bases between. The CDR3 is made up of 14 amino acids. CDR3 sequence: CASSSPAGYNEQFF. CDR3 bases: TGTGCCAGCAGTAGTCCGGCGGGCTACAATGAGCAGTTCTTC. Full variable domain (missing parts from reference TRBV28 and TRBJ2-1): DVKVTQSSRYLVKRTGEKVFLECVQDMDHENMFWYRQDPGLGLRLIYFSYDVKMKEKGDIPEGYSVSREKKERFSLILESASTNQTSMYLCASSSPAGYNEQFFGPGTRLTVL.

This clone was counted once. The V and J genes are TRBV18 and TRBJ1-1; D is possibly TRBD1 (5 bases). There are 15 residues in the CDR3. The germline gives CDR1 KGHSH, CDR2 LQKENI. Trimming cost V 6 bases and J 1 base, with 15 bases left between them. The CDR3 loop reads CASSLSGGSNTEAFF. Written as DNA, the CDR3 is TGTGCCAGCTCCCTCTCCGGGGGATCGAACACTGAAGCTTTCTTT.

The rearrangement uses TRBV5-1 and TRBJ2-3, with no clear D. The CDR3 covers 15 residues. Deletions cut 0 bases from V and 2 bases from J, with 10 bases between. Germline CDR1 is SGHRS and CDR2 is YFSETQ. The CDR3 sequence: CASSLGGTPTDTQYF. DNA for the CDR3: TGCGCCAGCAGCTTGGGAGGTACCCCCACAGATACGCAGTATTTT.

The chain combines TRBV19 with TRBJ1-5, with 9 bases fitting TRBD1. CDR1 and CDR2 from the germline V gene are LNHDA and SQIVND (reference sequence). The CDR3 is 17 amino acids. V lost 4 bases and J lost 2; bases outside the gene matches: 9. This CDR3 reads CASSTRQGVMGNQPQHF. CDR3 DNA: TGTGCCAGTAGTACACGACAGGGGGTTATGGGCAATCAGCCCCAGCATTTT.

The gene calls are TRBV27 and TRBJ2-1; the match to TRBD2 covers 8 bases. The CDR3 length is 16 residues. In germline, CDR1 is MNHEY, CDR2 SMNVEV (reference sequence). J lost 3 bases, V lost 1 base, and 5 bases had no gene match. The CDR3: CASSLFGGVVYNEQFF. CDR3 bases: TGTGCCAGCAGTTTATTCGGGGGGGTTGTCTACAATGAGCAGTTCTTC.

V and J are TRBV13 and TRBJ2-5; D might be TRBD2 (6 bases). CDR1 PRHDT and CDR2 FYEKMQ come from the germline V gene (reference sequence). The CDR3 covers 13 residues. V shed 1 base and J shed 4 bases, with 7 bases lying between them. The CDR3 is CASSLVGGETQYF. The CDR3 region has the DNA TGTGCCAGCAGCTTAGTCGGGGGAGAGACCCAGTACTTC.

The chain employs TRBV5-8 and TRBJ2-4, with 12 bases identical to TRBD2. This CDR3 has 19 amino acids. V shed 1 base, J shed 1 base, and the junction held 9 bases outside the gene matches. Germline assignment: CDR1 SGHTS and CDR2 YDEGEE. CDR3 in amino acids: CASSLFLAGGIWAKNIQYF. The CDR3 DNA reads TGTGCCAGCAGCTTGTTCCTAGCGGGAGGGATTTGGGCCAAAAACATTCAGTACTTC.

This chain joins TRBV2 and TRBJ2-5; the D gene is possibly TRBD2 (6 bases). CDR3 length: 15 amino acids. With 5 bases removed from V and 8 bases from J, the gap between germline ends came to 21 bases. From germline, CDR1 is SNHLY and CDR2 FYNNEI. CDR3 loop: CASSWDSGRGETQYF. The DNA for the CDR3 is TGTGCCAGCAGTTGGGACTCCGGTAGAGGGGAAACCCAGTACTTC.

The V call is TRBV9, the J call TRBJ1-3, with D perhaps matching TRBD1 (5 bases). The V end was cut by 5 bases, the J end by 0 bases, with 9 bases between. This CDR3 has 14 residues. Germline V gene sequence: CDR1 SGDLS, CDR2 YYNGEE. The CDR3 spells CASSSTGSGNTIYF. The CDR3 region has the DNA TGTGCCAGCAGTAGTACAGGCTCTGGAAACACCATATATTTT.

The genes are TRBV6-2 or TRBV6-3 and TRBJ2-3; possible D gene TRBD2, 7 bases. The germline V gene has CDR1 MNHEY and CDR2 SVGEGT. This CDR3 spans 16 amino acids. V gave up 4 bases and J gave up 11 bases, with 25 bases separating them. DNA for the CDR3: TGTGCCAGCAGTTCTCGGACAAGGGGGGAGGGCGCTGGGCAGTATTTT. Translated, it gives CASSSRTRGEGAGQYF.

The chain carries TRBV28 and TRBJ1-5, with D possibly TRBD1 on 6 matching bases. The germline V gene encodes CDR1 MDHEN and CDR2 SYDVKM. Trimming removed 5 bases from V and 0 bases from J, with 20 bases in between. The CDR3 runs 18 residues. Written as DNA, the CDR3 is TGTGCCAGCAGTACCGAGGGGGTGGTAGGAATTAGCAATCAGCCCCAGCATTTT. Translation: CASSTEGVVGISNQPQHF.

This rearrangement joins TRBV19 to TRBJ2-1; the match to TRBD2 covers 9 bases. J gave up 4 bases and V 1 base, and 2 bases lay outside the gene matches. Germline V lookup: CDR1 LNHDA, CDR2 SQIVND (reference sequence). The CDR3 covers 15 residues. The CDR3 DNA sequence: TGTGCCAGTAGTATAGGAACTAGCGGGTACAATGAGCAGTTCTTC. Amino acid sequence: CASSIGTSGYNEQFF. Looking up the rest from reference TRBV19 and TRBJ2-1 gives the full variable domain: DGGITQSPKYLFRKEGQNVTLSCEQNLNHDAMYWYRQDPGQGLRLIYYSQIVNDFQKGDIAEGYSVSREKKESFPLTVTSAQKNPTAFYLCASSIGTSGYNEQFFGPGTRLTVL.

The genes are TRBV2 and TRBJ2-2; D is unresolved. Trimming took off 3 bases at V and 7 bases at J, with 9 bases between the two ends. The V gene's germline CDR1 is SNHLY and CDR2 FYNNEI. CDR3 size: 13 residues. CDR3 amino acids: CASSDSSHGELFF. The CDR3 nucleotides are TGTGCCAGCAGTGATAGCAGCCACGGGGAGCTGTTTTTT.

V gene TRBV2 combines with J gene TRBJ1-4; a possible D gene is TRBD1 (6 bases). Germline loops: CDR1 SNHLY, CDR2 FYNNEI. CDR3 length: 15 residues. Trimming took 6 bases from V and 0 from J, leaving 11 bases between them. DNA of the CDR3: TGTGCCAGCAGACCACAGGGCGCAACTAATGAAAAACTGTTTTTT. It yields the protein CASRPQGATNEKLFF.

V is TRBV2 and J is TRBJ2-3; 7 nucleotides align to TRBD2. Germline V gene sequence: CDR1 SNHLY, CDR2 FYNNEI. The length of the CDR3 is 13 residues. V was pared by 10 bases and J by 2 bases, with 6 bases of the junction left unmatched. The CDR3 loop reads CATVAGVTDTQYF. CDR3 DNA: TGTGCCACCGTTGCGGGAGTCACAGATACGCAGTATTTT.

The genes are TRBV3-1 (or the pseudogene TRBV3-2) and TRBJ2-7, with a weak D call TRBD1 (6 bases). The germline gives CDR1 LGHDT, CDR2 YNNKEL (reference sequence). The V end lost 0 bases, the J end lost 4 bases, and 13 bases lay between the germline ends. CDR3 length equals 15 residues. The CDR3 loop reads CASSQDPQGWYEQYF. CDR3 coding DNA: TGTGCCAGCAGCCAAGATCCGCAGGGGTGGTACGAGCAGTACTTC.

The chain employs TRBV10-3 and TRBJ2-3, with D possibly TRBD2 on 6 matching bases. Germline V gene lookup returns CDR1 ENHRY and CDR2 SYGVKD. V lost 8 bases, J lost 4 bases, and 13 bases lay in between. This CDR3 region has 13 residues. The chain's CDR3 is CAIGGSPPDTQYF. CDR3 DNA sequence: TGTGCCATCGGAGGGAGTCCCCCAGATACGCAGTATTTT.

A note on this clone: Compared with germline, one end of the junction differs, possibly owing to a read error. The J gene is TRBJ2-7, the V gene TRBV12-3 or TRBV12-4; D is perhaps TRBD1 (5 bases). This CDR3 comprises 12 residues. The CDR3 nucleotides are TGTGCCAGCAGTCCCCGAACAGGCCCCCGAAACTTC. It encodes CASSPRTGPRNF.

In regard to this clone: One end of the junction varies from germline; a read error may be responsible. The V call is TRBV2, the J call TRBJ2-4; D possibly corresponds to TRBD2 (5 bases). Germline V gives CDR1 SNHLY, CDR2 FYNNEI. This CDR3 has 11 amino acids. The CDR3 protein is CASSVGDGWHF. CDR3 DNA sequence: TGTGCCAGCAGTGTGGGAGACGGTTGGCACTTC. The entire variable domain, with the rest obtained from reference TRBV2 and TRBJ2-4, is as follows: EPEVTQTPSHQVTQMGQEVILRCVPISNHLYFYWYRQILGQKVEFLVSFYNNEISEKSEIFDDQFSVERPDGSNFTLKIRSTKLEDSAMYFCASSVGDGWHFGAGTRLSVL.

The V gene is TRBV3-1 (or the pseudogene TRBV3-2), the J gene TRBJ2-3; 7 positions agree with TRBD1. The CDR3 spans 12 residues. V gave up 4 bases and J gave up 5 bases; unmatched junction bases: 0. Germline assignment: CDR1 LGHDT and CDR2 YNNKEL (reference sequence). CDR3 in amino acids: CASSPGGDTQYF. As DNA, the CDR3 is TGTGCCAGCAGCCCAGGGGGAGATACGCAGTATTTT.

The rearrangement joins TRBV15 to TRBJ2-5; D is undetermined. This CDR3 contains 13 residues. Trimming stripped 1 base from V and 1 base from J, with 4 bases between. The germline gives CDR1 LNHNV, CDR2 YYDKDF (reference sequence). The CDR3 region is CATSRVAQETQYF. CDR3 DNA sequence: TGTGCCACCAGCAGAGTGGCCCAAGAGACCCAGTACTTC.

The genes are TRBV27 and TRBJ2-1; possibly TRBD1 for D (6 bases). The CDR3 has 16 amino acids. Trimming cost V 5 bases and J 0 bases, with 14 bases left between them. The germline V gene has CDR1 MNHEY and CDR2 SMNVEV (reference sequence). DNA of the CDR3: TGTGCCAGCAGTCCCCTCCGGGACAACTCCTACAATGAGCAGTTCTTC. It encodes CASSPLRDNSYNEQFF.

This chain links TRBV6-5 with TRBJ2-7; possibly TRBD1 for D (6 bases). This CDR3 has 13 residues. Trimming took 6 bases from V and 3 from J, leaving 12 bases between them. The germline V gene encodes CDR1 MNHEY and CDR2 SVGAGI. CDR3 nucleotides: TGTGCCAGCAGAAAAACAGGGAGCTACGAGCAGTACTTC. Protein sequence: CASRKTGSYEQYF.

The chain joins TRBV27 to TRBJ2-1, with 9 bases matching TRBD2. With 5 bases clipped from V and 6 bases from J, the junction kept 5 bases outside the gene matches. Germline CDR1 is MNHEY and CDR2 is SMNVEV (reference sequence). The length of the CDR3 is 14 residues. DNA for the CDR3: TGTGCCAGCAGTCCGCTAGCGGGACCCAATGAGCAGTTCTTC. Translating gives CASSPLAGPNEQFF.

The chain uses TRBV28 and TRBJ1-2; TRBD1 might be the D (5 bases). Trimming removed 2 bases from V and 6 bases from J, with 10 bases in between. This CDR3 region has 13 residues. Germline-derived CDR1 and CDR2 are MDHEN and SYDVKM. For the CDR3, the DNA is TGTGCCAGCAGTTTACTCAGGGAACATGGCTACACCTTC. Translation gives CASSLLREHGYTF.